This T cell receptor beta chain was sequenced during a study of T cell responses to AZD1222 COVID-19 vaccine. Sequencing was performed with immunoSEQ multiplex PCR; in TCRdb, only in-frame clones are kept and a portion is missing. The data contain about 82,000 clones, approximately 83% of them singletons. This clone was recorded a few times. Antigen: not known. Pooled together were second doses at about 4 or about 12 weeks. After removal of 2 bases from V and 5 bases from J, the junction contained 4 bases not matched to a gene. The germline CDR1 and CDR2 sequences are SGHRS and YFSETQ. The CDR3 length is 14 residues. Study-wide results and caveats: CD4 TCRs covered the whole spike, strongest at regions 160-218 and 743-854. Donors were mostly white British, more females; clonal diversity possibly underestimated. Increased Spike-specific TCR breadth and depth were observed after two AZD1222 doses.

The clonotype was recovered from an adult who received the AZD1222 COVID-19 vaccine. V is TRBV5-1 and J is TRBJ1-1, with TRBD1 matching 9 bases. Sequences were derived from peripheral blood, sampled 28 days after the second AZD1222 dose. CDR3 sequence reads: CASSFGTGFTEAFF. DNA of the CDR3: TGCGCCAGCAGCTTCGGGACAGGGTTTACTGAAGCTTTCTTT.